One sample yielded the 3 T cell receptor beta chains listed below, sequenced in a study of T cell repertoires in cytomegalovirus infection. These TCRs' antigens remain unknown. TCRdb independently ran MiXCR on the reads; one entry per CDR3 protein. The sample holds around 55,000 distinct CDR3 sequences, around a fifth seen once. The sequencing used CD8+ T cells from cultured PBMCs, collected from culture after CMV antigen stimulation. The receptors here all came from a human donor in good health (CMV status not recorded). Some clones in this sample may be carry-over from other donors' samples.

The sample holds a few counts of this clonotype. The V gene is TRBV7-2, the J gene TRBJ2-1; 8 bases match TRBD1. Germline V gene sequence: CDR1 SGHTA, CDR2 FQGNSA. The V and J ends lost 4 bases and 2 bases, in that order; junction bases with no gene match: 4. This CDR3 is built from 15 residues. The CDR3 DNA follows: TGTGCCAGCAGCTCACGGACAGGGACCTACAATGAGCAGTTCTTC. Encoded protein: CASSSRTGTYNEQFF.

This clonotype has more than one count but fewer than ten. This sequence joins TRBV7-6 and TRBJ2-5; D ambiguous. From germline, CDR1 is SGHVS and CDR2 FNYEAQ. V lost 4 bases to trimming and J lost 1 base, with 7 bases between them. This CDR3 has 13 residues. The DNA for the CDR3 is TGTGCCAGCAGCTCGGAATTCCAAGAGACCCAGTACTTC. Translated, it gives CASSSEFQETQYF.

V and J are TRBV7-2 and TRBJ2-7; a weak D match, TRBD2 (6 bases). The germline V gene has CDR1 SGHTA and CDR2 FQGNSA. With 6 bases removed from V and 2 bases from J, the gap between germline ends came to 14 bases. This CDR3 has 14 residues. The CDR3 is CASRPGPGAYEQYF. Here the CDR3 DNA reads TGTGCCAGCAGACCCGGGCCGGGAGCCTACGAGCAGTACTTC. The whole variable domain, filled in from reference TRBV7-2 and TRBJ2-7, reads GAGVSQSPSNKVTEKGKDVELRCDPISGHTALYWYRQSLGQGLEFLIYFQGNSAPDKSGLPSDRFSAERTGGSVSTLTIQRTQQEDSAVYLCASRPGPGAYEQYFGPGTRLTVT.